These 20 T cell receptor beta chains were all obtained from the same sample, sequenced in a study of tumor-infiltrating lymphocytes in primary liver carcinoma. From unsorted bulk tissue weighing roughly 17-32 mg, DNA and RNA were co-extracted. Total RNA (approximately 450 ng) served as template for TCR beta cDNA synthesis primed by a constant-region primer. Generation of the TCR beta libraries relied on three nested multiplex PCR rounds using slightly modified ARM-PCR. Forward primers for TRBV1-TRBV30 and a C-beta reverse primer served the first two PCR rounds, at about 10 cycles each. TCRdb redid the calling of the multiplex PCR reads with MiXCR, one entry per CDR3 protein. Of 55,000 to 65,000 distinct CDR3 sequences listed, 60% to 85% are singletons. Sample: liver tumor tissue from sampling region 2. Described subset: tumor region T2, inferior pole. These receptor sequences come from a man in his forties or fifties with primary liver carcinoma and hepatitis B virus infection.

The table lists this clonotype with many counts. J is TRBJ2-3 and V is TRBV10-3; D is unresolved. This CDR3 is built from 12 residues. The V end lost 11 bases, the J end lost 5 bases, and 14 bases lay between the germline ends. Per germline, CDR1 ENHRY and CDR2 SYGVKD. CDR3 DNA sequence: TGTGCCTGTGGTAATGAGATAGATACGCAGTATTTT. Translation gives CACGNEIDTQYF.

About this clonotype itself: This could be a read error, since a much larger clone is one nucleotide away. The chain couples TRBV29-1 to TRBJ2-6; D is unclear. The CDR3 has 12 amino acids. Between the trimmed V and J ends, which lost 8 bases and 3 bases, there was a span of 8 bases. Per germline, CDR1 SQVTM and CDR2 ANQGSEA. The DNA of the CDR3 is TGCAGCATTGTTTTTGGGGCCAACGTCCTGACTTTC. Its protein is CSIVFGANVLTF.

Comments on this clonotype: A read error may produce the germline difference seen at one junction end. The chain is built from TRBV4-2 and TRBJ1-3, with no clear D. This CDR3 comprises 16 residues. Germline assignment: CDR1 LGHNA and CDR2 YNFKEQ. DNA of the CDR3: TGTGCCAGCAGCCAAGATGTAGGCCTCGCTGGAAAAACCATATGTTTT. It encodes CASSQDVGLAGKTICF.

Of note for this clonotype: A read error may explain this, as a much larger clone is one base away. The chain combines TRBV28 with TRBJ2-4; D may correspond to TRBD1 or TRBD2 (5 bases each). This CDR3 region has 11 residues. The germline CDR1 and CDR2 sequences are MDHEN and SYDVKM. The chain's CDR3 is CATSLFGTVTF. The CDR3 DNA reads TGTGCCACCAGTTTATTTGGGACGGTCACGTTC.

This clonotype was seen a few times. This chain uses TRBV10-2 with TRBJ1-6; 8 bases align to TRBD1. Germline values: CDR1 WSHSY, CDR2 SAAADI. Trimming at V came to 6 bases and at J to 8 bases, leaving 9 bases not matched to a gene. The CDR3 totals 15 residues. CDR3 DNA: TGCGCCAGCAGCCGCCCGACAGGGGTTGATTCACCCCTCCACTTT. It yields the protein CASSRPTGVDSPLHF.

The V gene is TRBV12-3 or TRBV12-4, the J gene TRBJ2-1; the D is unclear. Trimming pared 8 bases from V and 4 bases from J, leaving 12 bases between. The CDR3 has 13 amino acids. This CDR3 reads CASPPDSYNEQFF. The CDR3 DNA sequence: TGTGCCAGCCCTCCGGATAGTTACAATGAGCAGTTCTTC.

A remark on this clonotype: The CDR3 end shows no conserved phenylalanine or tryptophan, and so a read error is likely. The chain links TRBV29-1 to TRBJ2-3, with D possibly TRBD2 on 5 matching bases. Germline loops: CDR1 SQVTM, CDR2 ANQGSEA. This CDR3 spans 12 amino acids. The DNA for the CDR3 is TGTAGCGTTGAAAGGGACACAGATACGCAGTATTCT. Protein sequence: CSVERDTDTQYS.

This clonotype showed up just a few times. The germline gene is not matched at one end of the junction; a read error may be the cause. V usage is TRBV4-2 and J usage is TRBJ2-2; D is possibly TRBD1 (6 bases). This CDR3 region has 16 residues. Germline loops: CDR1 LGHNA, CDR2 YNFKEQ. The CDR3 sequence is CAGSQEGDQNTGELFF. The CDR3, as DNA: TGTGCCGGCAGCCAAGAGGGGGATCAGAACACCGGGGAGCTGTTTTTT.

In this sample, this clonotype turned up once. A read error may be the cause here, since a much bigger clone is one base away. The conserved closing phenylalanine or tryptophan is absent in this CDR3, likely reflecting a read error. No DNA is shown, since the ends of the CDR3 on it are uncertain; the CDR3 is the one TCRdb lists. This chain links TRBV11-3 with TRBJ2-1. Both ends counted, the CDR3 spans 12 residues. From germline, CDR1 is SGHNT and CDR2 YENEEA. This CDR3 is CASSLNANEQSL.

To note about this clonotype: The junction does not match germline at one end; this may be a read error. This chain connects TRBV6-5 to TRBJ2-7; 10 bases are shared with TRBD1. The CDR3 length is 16 residues. Germline V lookup: CDR1 MNHEY, CDR2 SVGAGI. Here the CDR3 DNA reads TGTGCCAGCAATCCGGGACAGGGGACCAGCTCCTACGAGGAGTACTTC. It codes for CASNPGQGTSSYEEYF.

The rearrangement joins TRBV11-2 to TRBJ1-2; 12 positions match TRBD1. V was pared by 0 bases and J by 9 bases, with 5 bases of the junction left unmatched. Germline V gene data show CDR1 as SGHAT and CDR2 as FQNNGV. The CDR3 loop spans 15 amino acids. The CDR3 sequence is CASSLDPGTGGSYTF. In DNA, the CDR3 is TGTGCCAGCAGCTTAGACCCCGGGACAGGGGGCAGCTACACCTTC.

This sequence joins TRBV4-1 and TRBJ1-1; 7 nucleotides line up with TRBD1. The germline V gene has CDR1 MGHRA and CDR2 YSYEKL. The CDR3 runs to 15 residues. Losses at the gene ends were 7 bases for V and 5 bases for J; bases not matched to a gene: 13. The chain's CDR3 is CASIRSWEGQTEAFF. DNA of the CDR3: TGCGCCAGCATCCGATCATGGGAGGGACAGACTGAAGCTTTCTTT.

This clonotype has only a few counts. This sequence joins TRBV25-1 and TRBJ1-1; D not certain. Germline V gene data show CDR1 as MGHDK and CDR2 as SYGVNS. The CDR3 is 14 residues long. V dropped 4 bases and J dropped 5 bases, with 14 bases sitting between them. In DNA form, the CDR3 reads TGTGCCAGCAGTGCCTCAGGTGAAGGGACTGAAGCTTTCTTT. This sequence encodes CASSASGEGTEAFF.

Concerning this clonotype: It is likely a read error, because the conserved phenylalanine at the end of the CDR3 is missing. The DNA is omitted, as the CDR3 cannot be located on it reliably, and the CDR3 follows TCRdb's listing. The V and J genes are TRBV11-2 and TRBJ2-5; the DNA was not compared with TRBD1, the D call given in the table. Germline V gene sequence: CDR1 SGHAT, CDR2 FQNNGV. The CDR3 has 16 amino acids, counting both end residues. The CDR3 spells CASSLTAGGSGETQHL.

This clonotype was detected many times. The genes are TRBV7-9 and TRBJ2-7, with 8 bases that match TRBD1. The CDR3 extends over 15 amino acids. J lost 4 bases, V lost 4 bases, and 9 bases had no gene match. Germline values: CDR1 SEHNR, CDR2 FQNEAQ (reference sequence). Written as DNA, the CDR3 is TGTGCCAGCAGCTCTAGACAGGGGAAAGGGTACGAGCAGTACTTC. Protein sequence: CASSSRQGKGYEQYF.

A few counts support this clonotype. The CDR3 end shows no conserved phenylalanine or tryptophan, and so a read error is likely. The V and J genes are TRBV7-9 and TRBJ1-1, with 7 bases aligning to TRBD1. Looked up from germline, CDR1 is SEHNR and CDR2 is FQNEAQ (reference sequence). V was pared by 5 bases and J by 11 bases, with 8 bases of the junction left unmatched. The CDR3 sequence is 12 residues long. The CDR3 bases are TGTGCCAGCAGCCAGACAGGGTTCGTTGCTTTCTCT. The encoded protein is CASSQTGFVAFS.

The chain uses TRBV6-1 and TRBJ2-7; tentative D call: TRBD2 (6 bases). CDR3 length: 15 residues. Trimming removed 9 bases at V and 6 bases at J, with 24 bases between. The germline V gene has CDR1 MNHNS and CDR2 SASEGT. CDR3 loop: CARSNPGTGLGEQYF. DNA for the CDR3: TGTGCCAGGAGTAACCCCGGGACTGGGCTGGGCGAGCAGTACTTC.

For this clonotype: This is likely a read error, given that the CDR3 carries no conserved phenylalanine or tryptophan at its end. The rearrangement links TRBV12-3 or TRBV12-4 to TRBJ2-1, with unresolved D. Trimming removed 2 bases at V and 10 bases at J, with 9 bases between. This CDR3 is 12 amino acids long. CDR3 protein: CASSLTLLEQFL. In DNA form, the CDR3 reads TGTGCCAGCAGTTTAACCCTATTAGAGCAGTTCTTA.

A word on this clonotype: Compared with germline, one end of the junction differs, possibly owing to a read error. J is TRBJ2-5 and V is TRBV29-1, with D possibly being TRBD2 (6 bases). This CDR3 is 14 amino acids long. Germline V lookup: CDR1 SQVTM, CDR2 ANQGSEA. The CDR3 DNA sequence: TGCAGCGCTGAAGATCGTGCCGGGGGAGAGACCCAGTACTTC. It translates to CSAEDRAGGETQYF.

This clonotype was observed a few times. A read error may produce the germline difference seen at one junction end. This rearrangement joins TRBV12-3 or TRBV12-4 to TRBJ2-6; D not certain. CDR3 length: 13 residues. The CDR3 is CASSLNYPNVLTF. The CDR3, as DNA: TGTGCCAGCAGCCTAAATTACCCCAACGTCCTGACCTTC.